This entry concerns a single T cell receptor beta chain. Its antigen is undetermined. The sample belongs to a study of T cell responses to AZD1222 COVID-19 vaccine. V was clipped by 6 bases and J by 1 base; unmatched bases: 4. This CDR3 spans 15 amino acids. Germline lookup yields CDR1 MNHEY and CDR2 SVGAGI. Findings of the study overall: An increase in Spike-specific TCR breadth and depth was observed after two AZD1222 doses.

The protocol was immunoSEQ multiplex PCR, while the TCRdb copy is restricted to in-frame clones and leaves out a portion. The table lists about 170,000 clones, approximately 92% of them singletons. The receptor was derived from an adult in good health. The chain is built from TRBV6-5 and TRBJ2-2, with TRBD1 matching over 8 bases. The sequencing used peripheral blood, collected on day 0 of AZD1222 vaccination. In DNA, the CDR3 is TGTGCCAGCAGGCGAGACAGGGGGAACACCGGGGAGCTGTTTTTT. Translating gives CASRRDRGNTGELFF.